This paragraph covers one TCR beta chain sequence. This record comes from a study of blood T cell repertoires in COVID-19. About the study: Collection of acute and convalescent COVID-19 samples took place in the United States, Italy and Spain. T cells, B-cell-depleted T cells, or PBMCs provided the cDNA or gDNA that served as material.

In the original processing: Amplification of reference gene primers provided the estimated nucleated cell counts. TCRdb's table, derived via immunoSEQ multiplex PCR, lists solely in-frame clones and lacks some. Clone size and V and J calls were adopted from that table, with D and trimming inferred from the DNA. This sample has roughly 120,000 clones, with almost 85% found just once. The CDR3 is made up of 14 amino acids. With 4 bases removed from V and 7 bases from J, the gap between germline ends came to 15 bases. Germline lookup yields CDR1 SGHRS and CDR2 YFSETQ. Input material: peripheral blood. The rearrangement links TRBV5-1 to TRBJ2-1; tentatively, D is TRBD2 (5 bases). This sequence was found in a man between 70 and 80 years old with active or convalescent COVID-19. The CDR3: CASSAAGSTNEQFF. CDR3 nucleotide sequence: TGCGCCAGCAGCGCGGCTGGGAGTACTAATGAGCAGTTCTTC.